Below are 15 T cell receptor beta chains sequenced from a single sample in a study of blood T cells in healthy people across ages. The second PCR ran about 6 to 12 cycles with a sample-barcoded 5' primer and J-beta primers. TCRdb called the 5' RACE reads again in MiXCR, with one record for every CDR3 protein. The sample has approximately 1.5 million distinct CDR3 sequences; about 31% are singletons. Sequenced input: blood. The receptors come from a woman in her thirties in good health.

V gene TRBV29-1 combines with J gene TRBJ1-2; 8 nucleotides agree with TRBD1. Germline V lookup: CDR1 SQVTM, CDR2 ANQGSEA. V was clipped by 7 bases and J by 2 bases; unmatched bases: 6. The CDR3 is 13 amino acids. The CDR3 bases are TGCAGCGACACACAGGGGGTCAACTATGGCTACACCTTC. It codes for CSDTQGVNYGYTF.

This clonotype was recorded a few times. The CDR3 sequence is CASSSIGDEQYF. For the CDR3, the DNA is TGTGCCAGCAGTTCTATCGGAGACGAGCAGTACTTC. J is TRBJ2-5 and V is TRBV7-9; D call uncertain. The last part of the DNA fits TRBJ2-7 better; the J call may be wrong. The CDR3 spans 12 residues. Germline V gives CDR1 SEHNR, CDR2 FQNEAQ (reference sequence).

The gene calls are TRBV20-1 and TRBJ1-4; TRBD1 aligns across 7 bases. There are 16 residues in the CDR3. Germline CDR1 and CDR2: DFQATT and SNEGSKA (reference sequence). J was trimmed by 4 bases and V by 0 bases; bases with no gene match: 8. CDR3 nucleotides: TGCAGTGCTAGAGATCTCCCAGGGGGAGATAATGAAAAACTGTTTTTT. It yields the protein CSARDLPGGDNEKLFF.

The gene calls are TRBV28 and TRBJ2-1; 8 nucleotides align to TRBD2. The CDR3 is made up of 13 amino acids. Trimming at V came to 10 bases and at J to 6 bases, leaving 8 bases not matched to a gene. Germline V lookup: CDR1 MDHEN, CDR2 SYDVKM. CDR3 sequence (DNA): TGTGCCACCAGCCTAGCGGGCGGCAATGAGCAGTTCTTC. Translated: CATSLAGGNEQFF.

The chain links TRBV19 to TRBJ1-2, with a weak D call TRBD1 (6 bases). The ends were cut back, 7 bases at V and 4 bases at J, with 22 bases in the middle. The CDR3 spans 16 residues. Germline-derived CDR1 and CDR2 are LNHDA and SQIVND (reference sequence). This chain's CDR3 is CASTGVGRTGTYGYTF. CDR3 sequence (DNA): TGTGCCAGTACAGGGGTGGGTCGAACAGGGACCTATGGCTACACCTTC.

In its sample, this clonotype was seen a few times. V and J are TRBV30 and TRBJ2-1; 7 bases are a match to TRBD2. CDR1 and CDR2 (germline): GTSNPN, SVGIG (reference sequence). The CDR3 contains 16 residues. V was clipped by 0 bases and J by 0 bases; unmatched bases: 5. The CDR3 nucleotides are TGTGCCTGGAGTGTATCGGGGGGACGCTCCTACAATGAGCAGTTCTTC. Encoded protein: CAWSVSGGRSYNEQFF. The entire variable domain, with the rest obtained from reference TRBV30 and TRBJ2-1, is as follows: SQTIHQWPATLVQPVGSPLSLECTVEGTSNPNLYWYRQAAGRGLQLLFYSVGIGQISSEVPQNLSASRPQDRQFILSSKKLLLSDSGFYLCAWSVSGGRSYNEQFFGPGTRLTVL.

V gene TRBV20-1 combines with J gene TRBJ2-1; 11 bases align to TRBD2. Trimming took 5 bases from V and 6 from J; bases not matched to a gene: 6. Looked up from germline, CDR1 is DFQATT and CDR2 is SNEGSKA (reference sequence). The CDR3 sequence is 14 residues long. The CDR3 loop is CSAQTGLAGNEQFF. CDR3 sequence (DNA): TGCAGTGCTCAGACAGGACTAGCGGGCAATGAGCAGTTCTTC.

As for this clonotype: A junction boundary mismatches the germline segment, possibly from a read error. The chain has TRBV2 and TRBJ2-6; D tentatively reads TRBD1 or TRBD2 (5 bases each). The CDR3 runs 14 residues. Per germline, CDR1 SNHLY and CDR2 FYNNEI. The CDR3 sequence is CASTYSPGGNVLTF. CDR3 DNA sequence: TGTGCCAGCACCTATTCGCCTGGGGGCAACGTCCTGACTTTC.

This clonotype was detected a few times. V gene TRBV5-1 combines with J gene TRBJ2-1; 12 nucleotides line up with TRBD2. Per germline, CDR1 SGHRS and CDR2 YFSETQ. The ends lost 4 bases at V and 2 bases at J; junction bases unmatched: 13. This CDR3 is built from 19 residues. The CDR3 bases are TGCGCCAGCAGCCCTCGACTAGCGGGGGTGCGCAGCGCCTACAATGAGCAGTTCTTC. Translated: CASSPRLAGVRSAYNEQFF.

This clonotype was seen a handful of times. The J gene is TRBJ2-5, the V gene TRBV12-3 or TRBV12-4, with TRBD2 matching over 9 bases. Unmatched junction bases numbered 13, after V lost 7 bases and J lost 4 bases. The CDR3 spans 16 residues. The CDR3, as DNA: TGTGCCAGCACCCTCAACCGTGGCGGGAGGGGAGAGACCCAGTACTTC. It translates to CASTLNRGGRGETQYF.

The chain uses TRBV29-1 and TRBJ2-3, with 9 bases fitting TRBD1. The germline gives CDR1 SQVTM, CDR2 ANQGSEA. The CDR3 extends over 14 amino acids. V shed 6 bases, J shed 10 bases, and the junction held 14 bases outside the gene matches. The CDR3 here is CSVGTGLPPGPQYF. CDR3 bases: TGCAGCGTGGGGACAGGGCTGCCTCCAGGTCCGCAGTATTTT.

This clonotype was seen a handful of times. The rearrangement joins TRBV4-1 to TRBJ2-1; 8 bases match TRBD2. The junction had 5 bases not matched to a gene; V was cut back by 1 base and J by 3 bases. Germline CDR1 and CDR2: MGHRA and YSYEKL. The CDR3 sequence is 16 residues long. CDR3 loop: CASSQAELAVYNEQFF. As DNA, the CDR3 is TGCGCCAGCAGCCAAGCGGAACTAGCGGTCTACAATGAGCAGTTCTTC.

Notes on this clonotype: A far more abundant clone sits one base away, making this likely a read error. V usage is TRBV28 and J usage is TRBJ2-6; tentative D call: TRBD1 (5 bases). The CDR3 runs 13 residues. CDR1 and CDR2 (germline): MDHEN, SYDVKM. In nucleotides, the CDR3 is TGTGCCAGCAGTTTAACTGGGGCCGACGTCCTGACTTTC. Translated: CASSLTGADVLTF.

This clonotype was recorded a few times. V and J are TRBV20-1 and TRBJ1-2, with D perhaps TRBD1 (5 bases). The CDR3 consists of 14 residues. From germline, CDR1 is DFQATT and CDR2 SNEGSKA (reference sequence). V was shortened by 7 bases and J by 1 base, with 16 bases between the two germline ends. CDR3 protein: CSGVGAWNNYGYTF. The DNA for the CDR3 is TGCAGTGGGGTAGGGGCTTGGAATAACTATGGCTACACCTTC.

Comment on this clonotype: One junction end disagrees with the germline gene, perhaps due to a read error. The chain joins TRBV4-2 to TRBJ2-5; possibly TRBD2 for D (6 bases). There are 15 residues in the CDR3. In germline, CDR1 is LGHNA, CDR2 YNFKEQ. The CDR3 here is CASNQLAGFKETQYF. The CDR3 DNA reads TGTGCCAGCAACCAACTAGCTGGTTTTAAAGAGACCCAGTACTTC.